This T cell receptor beta chain was recorded in a study of beta chain features in type 1 diabetes. Whole-study context: Healthy donors and patients had similar age, gender and cell yields. The study's findings and limits: Individuals with type 1 diabetes displayed fewer insertions and more deletions at VDJ junctions.

As for this clone: Its antigen is unknown.

V trimming: 1 base; J trimming: 12 bases; junction bases outside the gene matches: 5. Germline lookup yields CDR1 GTSNPN and CDR2 SVGIG (reference sequence). The CDR3 has 11 residues. One heparinised blood draw, averaging roughly 120 mL, came from each donor. CD45RO/CCR7/CD25/CD127/CD95/CD27 sorting isolated CD4+ naive, central memory, regulatory and stem cell-like memory cells. Every bit of the isolated RNA underwent reverse transcription, so sequencing read expressed TCRB transcripts. Produced via immunoSEQ multiplex PCR; TCRdb's table is partial and in-frame only. The table lists around 250,000 clones, 13% to 15% of them singletons, with roughly 0.028% in the top ten.

The sample comprised naive CD4+ T cells from blood. The receptor was derived from a woman aged 40-49 years in good health. This chain links TRBV30 with TRBJ1-2; TRBD1 aligns across 7 bases. CDR3 DNA: TGTGCCTGGAGTGAGACAACAGGGGACACCTTC. As protein: CAWSETTGDTF.